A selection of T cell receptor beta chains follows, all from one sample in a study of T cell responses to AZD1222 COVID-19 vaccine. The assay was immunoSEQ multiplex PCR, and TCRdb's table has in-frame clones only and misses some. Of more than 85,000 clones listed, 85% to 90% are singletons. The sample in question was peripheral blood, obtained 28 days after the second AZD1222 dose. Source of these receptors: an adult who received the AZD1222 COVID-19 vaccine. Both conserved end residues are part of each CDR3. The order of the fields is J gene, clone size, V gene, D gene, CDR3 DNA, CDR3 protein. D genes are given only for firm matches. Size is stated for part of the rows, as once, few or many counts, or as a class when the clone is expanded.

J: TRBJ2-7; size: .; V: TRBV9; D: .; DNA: TGTGCCAGCAGCGTCTCTGGAGGCCCCTACGAGCAGTACTTC; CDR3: CASSVSGGPYEQYF
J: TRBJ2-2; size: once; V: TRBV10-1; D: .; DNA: TGCGCCAGCAGTAAAAACACCGGGGAGCTGTTTTTT; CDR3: CASSKNTGELFF
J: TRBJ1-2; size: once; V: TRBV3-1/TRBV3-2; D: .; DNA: TGTGCCAGCAGCGTCCGGAACTATGGCTACACCTTC; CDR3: CASSVRNYGYTF
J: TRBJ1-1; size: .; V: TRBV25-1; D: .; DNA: TGTGCCAGCAACTTCGGAGACAGTATGAACACTGAAGCTTTCTTT; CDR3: CASNFGDSMNTEAFF
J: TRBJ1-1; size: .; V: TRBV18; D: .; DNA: TGTGCCAGCTCACCAGAACCCGGACAGAATTTTTTT; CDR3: CASSPEPGQNFF
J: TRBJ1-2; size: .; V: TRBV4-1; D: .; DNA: TGCGCCAGCAGCCAAGATTGGGGGATCTATGGCTACACCTTC; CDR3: CASSQDWGIYGYTF
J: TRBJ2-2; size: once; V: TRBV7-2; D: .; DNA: TGTGCCAGCAGCTTAGTGCCAAACACCGGGGAGCTGTTTTTT; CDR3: CASSLVPNTGELFF
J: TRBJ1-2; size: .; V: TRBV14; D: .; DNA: TGTGCCAGCAGCCAAGTGGGCAGGGATTTAGTAGGCTACACCTTC; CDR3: CASSQVGRDLVGYTF
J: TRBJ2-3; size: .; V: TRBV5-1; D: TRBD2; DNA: TGCGCCAGCAGCTCCGGGACTAGCGGCACAGATACGCAGTATTTT; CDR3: CASSSGTSGTDTQYF
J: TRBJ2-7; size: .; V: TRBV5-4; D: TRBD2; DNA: TGTGCCAGCAGCTCCCCAGAGAGCGGGGGGCTTACGCACGAGCAGTACTTC; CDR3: CASSSPESGGLTHEQYF
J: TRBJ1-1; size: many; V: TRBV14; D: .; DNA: TGTGCCAGCAGCCAATCAGACGAGTCTCTGAACACTGAAGCTTTCTTT; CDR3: CASSQSDESLNTEAFF
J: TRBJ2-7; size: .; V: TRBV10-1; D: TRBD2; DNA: TGCGCCAGCAGTGGGGCAGGACTGGGACTAGCGGGAACCTACGAGCGGTACTTC; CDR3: CASSGAGLGLAGTYERYF
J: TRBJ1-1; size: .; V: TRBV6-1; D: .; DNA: TGTGCCAGCAGTCCTCCTCAGCTTATGAACACTGAAGCTTTCTTT; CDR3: CASSPPQLMNTEAFF
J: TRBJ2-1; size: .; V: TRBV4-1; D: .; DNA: TGCGCCAGCAGCCAAGAGGGAGTCTTTCAGTCGGATGAGCAGTTCTTC; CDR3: CASSQEGVFQSDEQFF
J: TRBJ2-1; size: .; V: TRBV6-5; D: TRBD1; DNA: TGTGCCAGCAGTCTACAGGGGGCTCGGGAGTTCTTC; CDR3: CASSLQGAREFF
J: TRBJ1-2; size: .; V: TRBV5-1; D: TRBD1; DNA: TGCGCCAGCAGCTTGGGGCAGGGGGACTATGGCTACACCTTC; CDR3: CASSLGQGDYGYTF
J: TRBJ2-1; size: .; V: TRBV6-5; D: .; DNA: TGTGCCAGCAGTTACTTCCTCGGGAGCAGAAACAATGAGCAGTTCTTC; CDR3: CASSYFLGSRNNEQFF
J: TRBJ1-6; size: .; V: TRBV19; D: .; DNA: TGTGCCAGTACCGATGGGGGCAGGAATAATTCACCCCTCCACTTT; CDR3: CASTDGGRNNSPLHF
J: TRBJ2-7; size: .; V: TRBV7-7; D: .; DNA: TGTGCCAGCAGCTTTAACTTCCAAGACGAGCAGTACTTC; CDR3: CASSFNFQDEQYF
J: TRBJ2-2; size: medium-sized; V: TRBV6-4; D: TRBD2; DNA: TGTGCCAGCAGCCAGCGGGGGGACGGCACCGGGGAGCTGTTTTTT; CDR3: CASSQRGDGTGELFF
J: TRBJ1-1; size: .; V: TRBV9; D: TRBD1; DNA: TGTGCCAGCAGCGCGGGACAGGGATCGGTGAGCACTGAAGCTTTCTTT; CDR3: CASSAGQGSVSTEAFF
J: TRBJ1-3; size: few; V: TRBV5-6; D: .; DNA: TGTGCCAGCAGCTCCCTCCAAGCTGGAAACACCATATATTTT; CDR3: CASSSLQAGNTIYF
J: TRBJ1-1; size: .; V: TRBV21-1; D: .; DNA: TGTGCCAGCAGCTCTCACCAGGGGTGGAACACTGAAGCTTTCTTT; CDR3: CASSSHQGWNTEAFF
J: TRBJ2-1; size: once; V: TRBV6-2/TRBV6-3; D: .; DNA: TGTGCCAGCAGTTACTCGCGATCCGGGCCCCTTGCGTATGAGCAGTTCTTC; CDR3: CASSYSRSGPLAYEQFF
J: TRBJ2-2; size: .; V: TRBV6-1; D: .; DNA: TGTGCCAGCAGTACCCTGGAGGCGGGTACCGGGGAGCTGTTTTTT; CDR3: CASSTLEAGTGELFF
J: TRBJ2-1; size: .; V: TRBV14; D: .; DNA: TGTGCCAGCAGCGGGGCCTCCTACAATGAGCAGTTCTTC; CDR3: CASSGASYNEQFF
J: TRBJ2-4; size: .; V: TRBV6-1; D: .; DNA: TGTGCCAGCAGTGACCGACGGTTAGCCAAAAACATTCAGTACTTC; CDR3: CASSDRRLAKNIQYF